The clone carrying this TCR beta chain has at least ten counts. TCRdb re-called the 5' RACE reads through MiXCR, storing one row per CDR3 protein. The table records 300,000 to 400,000 distinct CDR3 sequences, roughly 8.4% of them present only once. This sample is drawn from a study of T cells after yellow fever vaccination. This CDR3 is built from 13 residues. Trimming shortened V by 6 bases and J by 4 bases, and 12 bases separated the two germline ends. The germline V gene encodes CDR1 MNHEY and CDR2 SVGEGT. The J gene is TRBJ1-1, the V gene TRBV6-2 or TRBV6-3; D is undetermined. Sample: PBMCs, taken more than 35 days after the first yellow fever vaccination. This TCR was sampled from a man aged 18 to 30 who received the YFV17D yellow fever vaccine. The DNA of the CDR3 is TGTGCCAGCAGGCATCAAGTGGGCACTGAAGCTTTCTTT. Amino acid sequence: CASRHQVGTEAFF.